The 25 T cell receptor beta chains reported below all come from one sample, sequenced in a study of CD8+ T cells in alopecia areata. Reverse transcribed after extraction, RNA yielded cDNA as the sequencing template. Sequencing used immunoSEQ multiplex PCR; TCRdb keeps in-frame clones, though not all of them. Observed in the sample are approximately 300,000 clones, none of them singletons. The pooled cutaneous lymph node cells were sorted using several markers (CD4, CD8alpha, NKG2D, NKG2ACE and others). Sequencing used CD4+ T cells sorted from a lymph node. The receptors were gathered from a C3H/HeJ mouse with alopecia areata. This strain's MHC haplotype is H2-k.

The sample holds a few counts of this clone. Germline and genes here are mouse. The read falls 4 residues short of the CDR3 end, and the missing part is taken from the germline J gene. V and J are TRBV13-3 and TRBJ2-2; a weak D match, TRBD1 (6 bases). Germline CDR1 and CDR2: NNHDY and SYVADS. The V end was cut by 4 bases, the J end by 1 base, with 11 bases between. This CDR3 contains 15 residues. Incomplete CDR3 DNA: TGTGCCAGCAGTCCACGGGACAAAAACACCGGG. Residues: CASSPRDKNTG. The full CDR3 protein is CASSPRDKNTGQLYF.

About this clone: Mouse gene names and germline throughout. With the read ending 4 residues before the CDR3 end, the germline J gene is used to fill in that end. The chain uses TRBV5 and TRBJ2-2; 11 bases map to TRBD1. Germline CDR1 is LGHNA and CDR2 is YNLKQL (reference sequence). CDR3 length: 15 amino acids. The V gene end was trimmed by 3 bases and the J gene end by 4 bases; junction bases not matched to a gene: 1. CDR3 DNA, as far as it was read: TGTGCCAGCAGCCACGGGACAGGGGGCACCGGG. Translating it yields CASSHGTGGTG. The complete CDR3 reads CASSHGTGGTGQLYF.

A note on this clone: Gene labels here are mouse ones. The read terminates 4 residues before the CDR3 end, so the remaining end is supplied by the germline J gene. The chain links TRBV5 to TRBJ2-7; D possibly corresponds to TRBD2 (5 bases). This CDR3 is 12 amino acids long. Per germline, CDR1 LGHNA and CDR2 YNLKQL (reference sequence). The sequenced CDR3 bases are TGTGCCAGCAGCCAAGTTGGGGAT. It encodes CASSQVGD. The complete CDR3 protein is CASSQVGDEQYF.

This clone has a handful of counts. Mouse gene names and germline throughout. Coverage ceases 4 residues before the CDR3 finishes, and the germline J gene fills in the end. Within the sample, other DNA sequences also encode this same CDR3. The rearrangement uses TRBV13-2 and TRBJ2-3; D might be TRBD1 (5 bases). The V and J ends lost 1 base and 0 bases respectively, with 6 bases between them. CDR1 is NNHNN and CDR2 is SYGAGS in the germline V gene (reference sequence). CDR3 size: 14 residues. CDR3 amino acids: CASGDRGSAETLYF. CDR3 DNA, as far as it was read: TGTGCCAGCGGTGATAGGGGTAGTGCAGAA.

This clone was seen ten or more times. Germline and genes: mouse. The CDR3 end falls 4 residues outside the read, so it is completed with the germline J gene. J is TRBJ2-3 and V is TRBV17; D is possibly TRBD1 (5 bases). This CDR3 is 14 amino acids long. Germline CDR1 and CDR2: MNHDT and YYDKIL. The V gene lost 3 bases and the J gene lost 0 bases, with 7 bases spanning the gap. The DNA read from the CDR3 is TGTGCTAGCAGTAGCGACAGTAGTGCAGAA. This encodes CASSSDSSAE. The entire CDR3 protein is CASSSDSSAETLYF. The full variable domain, with the rest looked up from reference TRBV17 and TRBJ2-3, is DTTVKQNPRYKLARVGKPVNLICSQTMNHDTMYWYQKKPNQAPKLLLFYYDKILNREADTFEKFQSSRPNNSFCSLYIGSAGLEYSAMYLCASSSDSSAETLYFGSGTRLTVL.

On this clone: Gene names are the mouse ones. The read falls 3 residues short of the CDR3 end, and the missing part is taken from the germline J gene. At the DNA level, this CDR3 is encoded by other sequences in the same sample as well. The chain couples TRBV31 to TRBJ1-6, with D possibly TRBD1 on 6 matching bases. TRBJ1-6 is reported as an ORF; its role is uncertain. The V end lost 0 bases, the J end lost 6 bases, and 6 bases lay between the germline ends. In germline, CDR1 is GKSSPN, CDR2 SITVG. The CDR3 length is 13 residues. CDR3 DNA, as far as it was read: TGTGCCTGGAGTCTAGGGGGTAATTCGCCC. Residues: CAWSLGGNSP. The entire CDR3 protein reads CAWSLGGNSPLYF.

In regard to this clone: Germline and genes here are mouse. The observed sequence ends 4 residues before the CDR3 terminus, with the missing tail filled in from the germline J gene. Distinct nucleotide sequences in the sample also encode this CDR3. The V and J genes are TRBV13-2 and TRBJ2-7; TRBD2 matches 7 bases. The germline gives CDR1 NNHNN, CDR2 SYGAGS (reference sequence). There are 12 residues in the CDR3. The sequenced CDR3 bases are TGTGCCAGCGGTCCGACTGGGTAT. It codes for CASGPTGY. The whole CDR3 is CASGPTGYEQYF.

A note on this clone: Gene names denote mouse genes. With the read ending 4 residues before the CDR3 end, the germline J gene is used to fill in that end. The chain recombines TRBV13-3 with TRBJ2-1; D is perhaps TRBD1 (6 bases). With 6 bases removed from V and 3 bases from J, the gap between germline ends came to 10 bases. The CDR3 has 13 residues. In germline, CDR1 is NNHDY, CDR2 SYVADS. Incomplete CDR3 DNA: TGTGCCAGCACCGGGACAATCTATGCT. Its protein is CASTGTIYA. The full CDR3 sequence reads CASTGTIYAEQFF.

Only a few counts were recorded for this clone. Here the gene names and germline are mouse. The read terminates 3 residues ahead of where the CDR3 ends, so the germline J gene completes it. This chain links TRBV19 with TRBJ1-6; D uncertain. TRBJ1-6 is flagged as an ORF with uncertain function. This CDR3 has 14 amino acids. Germline loops: CDR1 FNHDT, CDR2 SITEND (reference sequence). V dropped 0 bases and J dropped 6 bases, with 7 bases sitting between them. The DNA read from the CDR3 is TGTGCCAGCAGTATAGACACAGTTAATTCGCCC. It encodes CASSIDTVNSP. The full CDR3 sequence reads CASSIDTVNSPLYF.

This clone was recorded a few times. Mouse gene names and germline throughout. The CDR3 end is not reached by the read, which stops 4 residues before it; the germline J gene fills it in. At the DNA level, this CDR3 is encoded by other sequences in the same sample as well. The chain joins TRBV31 to TRBJ2-1, with TRBD1 matching over 8 bases. Trimming took 0 bases from V and 0 from J; bases not matched to a gene: 1. Germline-derived CDR1 and CDR2 are GKSSPN and SITVG. This CDR3 is 15 amino acids long. The CDR3 loop reads CAWSLQGGNYAEQFF. The part of the CDR3 DNA that was read is TGTGCCTGGAGTCTACAGGGGGGTAACTATGCT.

This clone was seen more than once but under ten times. Genes and germline come from the mouse. The observed sequence ends 3 residues before the CDR3 terminus, with the missing tail filled in from the germline J gene. The chain links TRBV31 to TRBJ1-6; 8 nucleotides line up with TRBD1. TRBJ1-6 qualifies as an ORF whose function is uncertain. Germline V gene sequence: CDR1 GKSSPN, CDR2 SITVG. Germline trimming cut 3 bases from V and 7 bases from J; bases unmatched to any gene: 8. The CDR3 has 15 amino acids. The chain's CDR3 is CAWSQDRVRNSPLYF. The sequenced part of the CDR3 DNA is TGTGCCTGGAGCCAGGACAGGGTACGGAATTCGCCC.

This clone was recorded a few times. Genes and germline are mouse. The read ends 4 residues shy of where the CDR3 ends; the end is completed using the germline J gene. V gene TRBV13-2 combines with J gene TRBJ1-2, with 9 positions matching TRBD1. V lost 0 bases to trimming and J lost 3 bases; unmatched junction nucleotides: 6. This CDR3 region has 16 residues. CDR1 NNHNN and CDR2 SYGAGS come from the germline V gene (reference sequence). This CDR3 reads CASGDAKDRGDSDYTF. Incomplete CDR3 DNA: TGTGCCAGCGGTGATGCGAAGGACAGGGGAGACTCC.

The table lists this clone with many counts. Gene names denote mouse genes. The read halts 4 residues ahead of the CDR3 end, with the missing end drawn from the germline J gene. The gene calls are TRBV1 and TRBJ2-4; D may be TRBD1 or TRBD2 (5 bases each). The CDR3 extends over 14 amino acids. Looked up from germline, CDR1 is NSQYPW and CDR2 is LRSPGD (reference sequence). The CDR3 DNA, read in part, is TGCACCTGCAGTGCAGGGGGCGCCGAAAAC. The encoded protein is CTCSAGGAEN. The full CDR3 is CTCSAGGAENTLYF.

A few counts support this clone. Gene names are mouse gene names. The sequenced fragment ends 4 residues before the CDR3 boundary, so the rest is inferred from the germline J gene. The same CDR3 arises from other DNA sequences in this sample as well. This chain joins TRBV19 and TRBJ2-2; the D gene is possibly TRBD1 (6 bases). Trimming took 5 bases from V and 0 from J, leaving 8 bases between them. The CDR3 has 14 residues. From germline, CDR1 is FNHDT and CDR2 SITEND (reference sequence). The CDR3 here is CASRQGSNTGQLYF. The DNA read from the CDR3 is TGTGCCAGCAGACAGGGTTCAAACACCGGG. The full variable domain, completed using reference TRBV19 and TRBJ2-2, is GGIITQTPKFLIGQEGQKLTLKCQQNFNHDTMYWYRQDSGKGLRLIYYSITENDLQKGDLSEGYDASREKKSSFSLTVTSAQKNEMAVFLCASRQGSNTGQLYFGEGSKLTVL.

Details on this clone: Gene names and germline refer to mouse. The read stops 4 residues short of the end of the CDR3; the missing end is completed from the germline J gene. The V gene is TRBV13-2, the J gene TRBJ1-1; maybe TRBD1 (6 bases). Germline CDR1 and CDR2: NNHNN and SYGAGS (reference sequence). This CDR3 region has 15 residues. CDR3 DNA, as far as it was read: TGTGCCAGCGGTGATGCGGGGGGGCGCCGAGAA. Its translation is CASGDAGGRRE. The entire CDR3 protein reads CASGDAGGRREEVFF.

There are a few counts of this clone. The genes and germline here are from mouse. The read comes to an end 4 residues before the CDR3 does, leaving the germline J gene to fill in the end. The chain is built from TRBV19 and TRBJ2-2; TRBD1 might be the D (6 bases). V lost 5 bases and J lost 1, with 9 bases in between. The CDR3 is made up of 14 amino acids. From germline, CDR1 is FNHDT and CDR2 SITEND (reference sequence). This CDR3 is CASRWDKNTGQLYF. The part of the CDR3 DNA that was read is TGTGCCAGCAGGTGGGACAAAAACACCGGG. The full variable domain, its missing parts supplied by reference TRBV19 and TRBJ2-2, is GGIITQTPKFLIGQEGQKLTLKCQQNFNHDTMYWYRQDSGKGLRLIYYSITENDLQKGDLSEGYDASREKKSSFSLTVTSAQKNEMAVFLCASRWDKNTGQLYFGEGSKLTVL.

Only a few counts were recorded for this clone. Gene names refer to mouse genes. The read halts 4 residues ahead of the CDR3 end, with the missing end drawn from the germline J gene. V gene TRBV1 combines with J gene TRBJ2-1; 7 bases align to TRBD1. Germline values: CDR1 NSQYPW, CDR2 LRSPGD (reference sequence). The J segment lost 6 bases and the V segment lost 2 bases, leaving 4 bases of the junction unmatched. CDR3 length equals 14 residues. Here the CDR3 reads CTCSARDRIAEQFF. The sequenced CDR3 bases are TGCACCTGCAGTGCAAGGGACAGAATTGCT.

The sample holds a few counts of this clone. Mouse germline and gene names are used. The read terminates 4 residues ahead of where the CDR3 ends, so the germline J gene completes it. The chain links TRBV13-2 to TRBJ2-1; 11 nucleotides line up with TRBD2. The CDR3 has 16 residues. Germline V gene sequence: CDR1 NNHNN, CDR2 SYGAGS (reference sequence). CDR3 region: CASGDAGLGERAEQFF. The sequenced part of the CDR3 DNA is TGTGCCAGCGGTGATGCGGGACTGGGGGAGAGGGCT.

As to this clone: Genes and germline are mouse. Other DNA sequences in the same sample also yield this CDR3. CDR3 loop: CTCSAEGTGVAEQFF. CDR3 DNA (partial): TGCACCTGCAGTGCAGAGGGGACAGGGGTGGCT. The rearrangement links TRBV1 to TRBJ2-1, with 10 bases fitting TRBD1. The read falls 4 residues short of the CDR3 end, and the missing part is taken from the germline J gene. Germline values: CDR1 NSQYPW, CDR2 LRSPGD (reference sequence). The CDR3 extends over 15 amino acids.

A remark on this clone: Mouse gene names and germline throughout. The read ends 4 residues before the CDR3 terminus; that terminus is restored from the germline J gene. Within the sample, other DNA sequences also encode this same CDR3. The chain links TRBV19 to TRBJ1-2; the D gene is possibly TRBD1 (6 bases). CDR1 FNHDT and CDR2 SITEND come from the germline V gene (reference sequence). V lost 6 bases and J lost 0, with 6 bases in between. CDR3 length: 12 amino acids. The CDR3 sequence is CASKGANSDYTF. Incomplete CDR3 DNA: TGTGCCAGCAAGGGGGCAAACTCC.

In its sample, this clone was seen a few times. Gene names denote mouse genes. The CDR3 is cut off 4 residues early in the read; its end comes from the germline J gene. The sample holds other DNA sequences that translate to the same CDR3. The chain uses TRBV13-3 and TRBJ2-1; no firm D call. Germline V gene sequence: CDR1 NNHDY, CDR2 SYVADS. V was clipped by 5 bases and J by 3 bases, with 3 bases between them. CDR3 length: 11 amino acids. The DNA read from the CDR3 is TGTGCCAGCAGCCTCTATGCT. The encoded protein is CASSLYA. The whole CDR3 protein reads CASSLYAEQFF.

On this clone: Mouse germline and gene names are used. The CDR3 end lies 4 residues beyond the end of the read and is filled in from the germline J gene. The chain combines TRBV19 with TRBJ2-5; TRBD1 is a possible D gene (6 bases). In germline, CDR1 is FNHDT, CDR2 SITEND (reference sequence). There are 13 residues in the CDR3. Incomplete CDR3 DNA: TGTGCCAGCAGTGGGACAACGGGGGAC. Its translation is CASSGTTGD. The entire CDR3 protein is CASSGTTGDTQYF. Complete variable domain (other parts from reference TRBV19 and TRBJ2-5): GGIITQTPKFLIGQEGQKLTLKCQQNFNHDTMYWYRQDSGKGLRLIYYSITENDLQKGDLSEGYDASREKKSSFSLTVTSAQKNEMAVFLCASSGTTGDTQYFGPGTRLLVL.

A few counts support this clone. Genes and germline are mouse. The DNA ends 4 residues before the CDR3 does, and the rest of the CDR3 is filled in from the germline J gene. The gene calls are TRBV1 and TRBJ2-2; tentatively, D is TRBD1 (6 bases). The CDR3 length is 16 residues. Germline values: CDR1 NSQYPW, CDR2 LRSPGD (reference sequence). V dropped 1 base and J dropped 1 base, with 10 bases sitting between them. The CDR3: CTCSAVRGINTGQLYF. CDR3 DNA, as far as it was read: TGCACCTGCAGTGCAGTCAGGGGCATAAACACCGGG.

This clone was picked up a small number of times. The germline and genes are mouse ones. The CDR3 end is not reached by the read, which stops 4 residues before it; the germline J gene fills it in. Other DNA sequences in the sample encode the same CDR3. This chain links TRBV1 with TRBJ2-4; 8 bases agree with TRBD2. The CDR3 has 16 residues. Trimming cost V 0 bases and J 0 bases; bases outside gene matches: 2. Germline V gene lookup returns CDR1 NSQYPW and CDR2 LRSPGD (reference sequence). The sequenced part of the CDR3 DNA is TGCACCTGCAGTGCAGACCTGGGGGGTAGTCAAAAC. This codes for CTCSADLGGSQN. The CDR3 in full is CTCSADLGGSQNTLYF.

This clone was counted a few times. The gene names given are mouse names. The read comes to an end 4 residues before the CDR3 does, leaving the germline J gene to fill in the end. Within the sample, other DNA sequences also encode this same CDR3. V is TRBV12-1 and J is TRBJ1-2; D is undetermined. The germline CDR1 and CDR2 sequences are SGHSN and HYEKVE. The germline V and J ends were trimmed by 4 bases and 2 bases, with 4 bases remaining between them. The CDR3 spans 11 residues. CDR3 in amino acids: CASSLNSDYTF. CDR3 bases read: TGTGCCAGCTCCCTTAACTCC.